This T cell receptor (beta chain) is drawn from a study of blood T cell repertoires in COVID-19. On the study more broadly: Acute and convalescent COVID-19 samples came from the United States, Italy and Spain. In each case, the material was cDNA or gDNA derived from T cells, B-cell-depleted T cells, or PBMCs.

In the source study's methods: From reference gene primer amplification, estimates of nucleated cell counts were derived. Using immunoSEQ multiplex PCR, the repertoire was profiled, and TCRdb retains in-frame clones only, with some absent. V, J and clone size are taken as reported in that table, and D and trimming were inferred from the DNA itself. The sample carries about 120,000 clones, about nine tenths recorded once. V was shortened by 1 base and J by 1 base, with 10 bases between the two germline ends. There are 15 residues in the CDR3. Germline CDR1 is SGHVS and CDR2 is FNYEAQ. The sample consisted of peripheral blood. The chain combines TRBV7-6 with TRBJ1-1; weak D call: TRBD1 (5 bases). The receptor comes from a man aged 35-49 years with acute or convalescent COVID-19. The CDR3 nucleotides are TGTGCCAGCAGCTTAGGGGGGGAGGGGAACACTGAAGCTTTCTTT. It translates to CASSLGGEGNTEAFF. The entire variable domain, with the rest obtained from reference TRBV7-6 and TRBJ1-1, is as follows: GAGVSQSPRYKVTKRGQDVALRCDPISGHVSLYWYRQALGQGPEFLTYFNYEAQQDKSGLPNDRFSAERPEGSISTLTIQRTEQRDSAMYRCASSLGGEGNTEAFFGQGTRLTVV.